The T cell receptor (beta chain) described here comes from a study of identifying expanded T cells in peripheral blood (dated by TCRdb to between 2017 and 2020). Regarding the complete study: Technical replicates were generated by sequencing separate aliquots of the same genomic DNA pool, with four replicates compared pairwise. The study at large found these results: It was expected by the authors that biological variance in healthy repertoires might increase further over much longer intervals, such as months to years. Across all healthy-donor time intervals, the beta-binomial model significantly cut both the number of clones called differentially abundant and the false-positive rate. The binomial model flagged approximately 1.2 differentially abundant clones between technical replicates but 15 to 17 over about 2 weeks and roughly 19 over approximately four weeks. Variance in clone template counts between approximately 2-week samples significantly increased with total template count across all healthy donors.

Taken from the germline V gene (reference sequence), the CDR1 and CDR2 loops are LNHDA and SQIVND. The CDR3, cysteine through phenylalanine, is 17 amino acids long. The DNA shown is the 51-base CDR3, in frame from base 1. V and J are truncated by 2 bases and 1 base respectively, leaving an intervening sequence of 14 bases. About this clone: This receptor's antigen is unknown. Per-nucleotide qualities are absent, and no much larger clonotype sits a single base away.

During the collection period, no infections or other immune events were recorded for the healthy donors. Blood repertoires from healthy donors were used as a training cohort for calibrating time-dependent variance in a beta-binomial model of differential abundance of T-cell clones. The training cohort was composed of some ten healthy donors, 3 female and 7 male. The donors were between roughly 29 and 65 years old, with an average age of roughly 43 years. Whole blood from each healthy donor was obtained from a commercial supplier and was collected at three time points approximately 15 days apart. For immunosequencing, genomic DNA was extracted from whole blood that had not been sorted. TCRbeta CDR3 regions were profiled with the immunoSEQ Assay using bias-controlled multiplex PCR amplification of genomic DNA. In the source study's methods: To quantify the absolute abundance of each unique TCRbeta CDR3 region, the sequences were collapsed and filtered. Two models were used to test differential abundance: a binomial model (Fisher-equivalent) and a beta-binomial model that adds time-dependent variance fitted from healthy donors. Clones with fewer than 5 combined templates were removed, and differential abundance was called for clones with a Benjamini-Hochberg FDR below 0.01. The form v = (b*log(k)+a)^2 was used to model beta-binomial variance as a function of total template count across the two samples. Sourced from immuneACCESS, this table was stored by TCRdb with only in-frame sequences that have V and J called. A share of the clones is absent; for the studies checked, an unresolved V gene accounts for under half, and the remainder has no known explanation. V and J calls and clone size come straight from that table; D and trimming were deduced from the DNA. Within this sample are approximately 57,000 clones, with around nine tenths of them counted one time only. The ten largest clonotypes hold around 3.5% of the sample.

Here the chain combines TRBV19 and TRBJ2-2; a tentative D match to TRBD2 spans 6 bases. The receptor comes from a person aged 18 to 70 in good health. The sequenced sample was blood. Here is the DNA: TGTGCCAGTAGTATATGGGGGATCGGGGGGAACACCGGGGAGCTGTTTTTT. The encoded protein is CASSIWGIGGNTGELFF.